These T cell receptor beta chains were read from a single sample in a study of T-cell memory formation after mild COVID-19. TCRdb processed the 5' RACE reads anew with MiXCR; each CDR3 protein has one entry. The table lists about 130,000 distinct CDR3 sequences, about 6.5% of them singletons. The sample consisted of PBMCs or a T cell subset sorted from them (not recorded which). The receptor source for this set is an adult woman who had mild COVID-19 (a few samples of this study predate the infection). Cell type and time point are not known. CDR3s include the opening cysteine and the closing phenylalanine or tryptophan. Fields, in order: CDR3 protein, CDR3 DNA, CDR3 length, D gene, J gene, clone size, V gene. The D gene is left open where the match is weak. Clone sizes are given selectively: once, few, many, or a class where the clone is expanded.

cdr3_aa: CASSYQGLEQYF
cdr3_nt: TGTGCCAGCAGTTACCAGGGACTCGAGCAGTACTTC
cdr3_length: 12
d_call: -
j_call: TRBJ2-7
clone_size: few
v_call: TRBV12-3/TRBV12-4

cdr3_aa: CSARVGRGAYEQYF
cdr3_nt: TGCAGTGCTAGAGTTGGCAGGGGGGCCTACGAGCAGTACTTC
cdr3_length: 14
d_call: -
j_call: TRBJ2-7
clone_size: -
v_call: TRBV20-1

cdr3_aa: CAFQGGFQWAYNEQFF
cdr3_nt: TGCGCATTCCAGGGGGGTTTCCAATGGGCCTACAATGAGCAGTTCTTC
cdr3_length: 16
d_call: -
j_call: TRBJ2-1
clone_size: many
v_call: TRBV29-1

cdr3_aa: CSARAPYRGVSYEQYF
cdr3_nt: TGCAGTGCTAGAGCTCCTTACAGGGGGGTATCCTACGAGCAGTACTTC
cdr3_length: 16
d_call: TRBD1
j_call: TRBJ2-7
clone_size: few
v_call: TRBV20-1

cdr3_aa: CASSFRPGQGLFYEQYF
cdr3_nt: TGTGCCAGCAGCTTTAGACCGGGACAGGGGCTCTTCTACGAGCAGTACTTC
cdr3_length: 17
d_call: TRBD1
j_call: TRBJ2-7
clone_size: few
v_call: TRBV7-2

cdr3_aa: CASSYGTVGNTIYF
cdr3_nt: TGTGCCAGCAGTTACGGGACAGTCGGAAACACCATATATTTT
cdr3_length: 14
d_call: TRBD1
j_call: TRBJ1-3
clone_size: few
v_call: TRBV6-2/TRBV6-3

cdr3_aa: CSARSANYLSSTDTQYF
cdr3_nt: TGCAGTGCTAGATCCGCCAATTACCTTTCTAGCACAGATACGCAGTATTTT
cdr3_length: 17
d_call: -
j_call: TRBJ2-3
clone_size: many
v_call: TRBV20-1

cdr3_aa: CASSLQARGTEAFF
cdr3_nt: TGTGCCAGCAGTTTACAGGCGAGGGGGACTGAAGCTTTCTTT
cdr3_length: 14
d_call: -
j_call: TRBJ1-1
clone_size: -
v_call: TRBV12-3/TRBV12-4

cdr3_aa: CASSLRWISNQPQHF
cdr3_nt: TGCGCCAGCTCCCTGAGATGGATTAGCAATCAGCCCCAGCATTTT
cdr3_length: 15
d_call: -
j_call: TRBJ1-5
clone_size: -
v_call: TRBV5-1

cdr3_aa: CASSQTGVHSPLHF
cdr3_nt: TGCGCCAGCAGTCAAACAGGGGTTCATTCACCCCTCCACTTT
cdr3_length: 14
d_call: TRBD1
j_call: TRBJ1-6
clone_size: -
v_call: TRBV10-2

cdr3_aa: CASSVASGTGGLQTEAFF
cdr3_nt: TGTGCCAGCAGCGTAGCTTCAGGGACAGGGGGCTTACAGACTGAAGCTTTCTTT
cdr3_length: 18
d_call: TRBD1
j_call: TRBJ1-1
clone_size: few
v_call: TRBV9

cdr3_aa: CASSVSYTQLFF
cdr3_nt: TGTGCCAGCAGCGTTAGTTATACTCAGCTGTTTTTT
cdr3_length: 12
d_call: -
j_call: TRBJ2-2
clone_size: few
v_call: TRBV9

cdr3_aa: CASSPDRETVYGYTF
cdr3_nt: TGTGCCAGCAGTCCGGACAGGGAAACGGTCTATGGCTACACCTTC
cdr3_length: 15
d_call: TRBD1
j_call: TRBJ1-2
clone_size: many
v_call: TRBV6-5

cdr3_aa: CASSEYPGTQYF
cdr3_nt: TGTGCCAGCAGTGAATATCCAGGGACCCAGTACTTC
cdr3_length: 12
d_call: -
j_call: TRBJ2-5
clone_size: many
v_call: TRBV25-1

cdr3_aa: CASSSQDRGRDYEQYF
cdr3_nt: TGTGCCAGCAGTTCCCAAGACAGGGGGCGAGACTACGAGCAGTACTTC
cdr3_length: 16
d_call: TRBD1
j_call: TRBJ2-7
clone_size: few
v_call: TRBV12-3/TRBV12-4

cdr3_aa: CSAGQGNNEQYF
cdr3_nt: TGCAGTGCAGGACAGGGGAACAACGAGCAGTACTTC
cdr3_length: 12
d_call: TRBD1
j_call: TRBJ2-7
clone_size: many
v_call: TRBV20-1

cdr3_aa: CASSTSGGSEQFF
cdr3_nt: TGTGCCAGCAGCACCAGCGGGGGAAGTGAGCAGTTCTTC
cdr3_length: 13
d_call: TRBD2
j_call: TRBJ2-1
clone_size: -
v_call: TRBV5-4

cdr3_aa: CATSEQAGTGDYEQYF
cdr3_nt: TGTGCCACCAGTGAGCAGGCCGGGACAGGGGACTACGAGCAGTACTTC
cdr3_length: 16
d_call: TRBD1
j_call: TRBJ2-7
clone_size: few
v_call: TRBV24-1

cdr3_aa: CASSPMPGQVFQTQYF
cdr3_nt: TGCGCCAGCAGTCCCATGCCGGGACAGGTGTTCCAGACCCAGTACTTC
cdr3_length: 16
d_call: TRBD1
j_call: TRBJ2-5
clone_size: many
v_call: TRBV5-1

cdr3_aa: CASRGLAVSYEQYF
cdr3_nt: TGTGCCAGCAGAGGACTAGCCGTATCCTACGAGCAGTACTTC
cdr3_length: 14
d_call: TRBD2
j_call: TRBJ2-7
clone_size: few
v_call: TRBV2

cdr3_aa: CASSLRRDTQYF
cdr3_nt: TGTGCCAGCAGTTTACGAAGAGATACGCAGTATTTT
cdr3_length: 12
d_call: -
j_call: TRBJ2-3
clone_size: many
v_call: TRBV12-3/TRBV12-4

cdr3_aa: CASSKEDEKLFF
cdr3_nt: TGCGCCAGCAGCAAGGAAGATGAAAAACTGTTTTTT
cdr3_length: 12
d_call: -
j_call: TRBJ1-4
clone_size: many
v_call: TRBV5-1

cdr3_aa: CASSLDPGMVGGYTF
cdr3_nt: TGTGCCAGCAGCTTGGATCCAGGGATGGTCGGGGGCTACACCTTC
cdr3_length: 15
d_call: -
j_call: TRBJ1-2
clone_size: many
v_call: TRBV5-6

cdr3_aa: CSARDLAGTNEQFF
cdr3_nt: TGCAGTGCTAGAGACCTAGCGGGAACTAATGAGCAGTTCTTC
cdr3_length: 14
d_call: TRBD2
j_call: TRBJ2-1
clone_size: many
v_call: TRBV20-1

cdr3_aa: CSARASTQRTATARRNTEAFF
cdr3_nt: TGCAGTGCTAGGGCTTCTACACAAAGGACGGCGACCGCGAGGCGGAACACTGAAGCTTTCTTT
cdr3_length: 21
d_call: -
j_call: TRBJ1-1
clone_size: few
v_call: TRBV20-1

cdr3_aa: CASSLGDREDEQYF
cdr3_nt: TGTGCCAGCAGTTTAGGAGACAGGGAAGACGAGCAGTACTTC
cdr3_length: 14
d_call: TRBD1
j_call: TRBJ2-7
clone_size: many
v_call: TRBV12-3/TRBV12-4

cdr3_aa: CASSPGANVLTF
cdr3_nt: TGTGCCAGCAGTCCTGGGGCCAACGTCCTGACTTTC
cdr3_length: 12
d_call: -
j_call: TRBJ2-6
clone_size: -
v_call: TRBV2

cdr3_aa: CASSLSGQGDSPLHF
cdr3_nt: TGTGCCAGCAGCTTATCGGGACAGGGGGATTCACCCCTCCACTTT
cdr3_length: 15
d_call: TRBD1
j_call: TRBJ1-6
clone_size: few
v_call: TRBV7-3

cdr3_aa: CASRETSGATDTQYF
cdr3_nt: TGTGCCAGCCGGGAAACTAGTGGGGCCACAGATACGCAGTATTTT
cdr3_length: 15
d_call: -
j_call: TRBJ2-3
clone_size: -
v_call: TRBV19